This T cell receptor beta chain appears in the sequencing data of a study of graft-versus-host responses after intestinal transplantation. Lymphocytes from graft epithelium and lamina propria were isolated. Method: immunoSEQ multiplex PCR; TCRdb's copy keeps in-frame clones and lacks some. Here the sample spans 60,000 to 65,000 clones, approximately 88% being singletons. The clonotype originates from a human patient who received an intestinal transplant, so some T cells may come from the graft donor. This specimen was ileum tissue, taken more than 350 days after transplant.

In nucleotides, the CDR3 is TGTGCCAGCAGTTTAGTCACAACCGGCGGATGGGGCTACACCTTC. Residues: CASSLVTTGGWGYTF. The gene calls are TRBV28 and TRBJ1-2; D is uncertain. Germline CDR1 is MDHEN and CDR2 is SYDVKM. V lost 2 bases and J lost 8, with 18 bases in between. The CDR3 is 15 residues long.